This T cell receptor (beta chain) was documented in a study of blood T cell repertoires in COVID-19. The method was immunoSEQ multiplex PCR; TCRdb's version includes in-frame clones alone and lacks a portion of them. The table has tens of thousands of clones, roughly 94% seen once. Specimen: peripheral blood. This TCR was sampled from a human donor with active COVID-19. The donor label of this sample is uncertain.

This CDR3 is CASSFYGTGGRRSNQPQHF. The CDR3 nucleotides are TGTGCCAGCAGTTTCTACGGGACAGGGGGACGGCGTAGCAATCAGCCCCAGCATTTT. This chain connects TRBV27 to TRBJ1-5, with 11 bases that match TRBD1. Unmatched junction bases numbered 10, after V lost 3 bases and J lost 0 bases. The length of the CDR3 is 19 residues. Germline-derived CDR1 and CDR2 are MNHEY and SMNVEV (reference sequence).